Listed below are T cell receptor beta chains from one sample, sequenced in a study of shared clonotypes between healthy human individuals. Repertoires were generated with immunoSEQ multiplex PCR, while TCRdb's copy carries only in-frame clones and drops some. This sample has roughly 640,000 clones, with roughly 70% found just once. The specimen sequenced was memory CD4+ T cells sorted from blood. These TCRs come from a woman aged 25 to 39 in good health. CDR3s include the opening cysteine and the closing phenylalanine or tryptophan. D genes are given only for firm matches. For some rows the clone size is stated as once, few or many, or as a class when expanded; others skip it.

V gene: TRBV28
clone size: many
D gene: TRBD1
J gene: TRBJ2-7
CDR3 protein: CASSRRGGTGLAYEQYF
CDR3 DNA: TGTGCCAGCAGTCGGAGGGGGGGGACAGGGTTAGCCTACGAGCAGTACTTC

V gene: TRBV5-1
clone size: -
D gene: TRBD2
J gene: TRBJ2-7
CDR3 protein: CASSGRTSGILGYEQYF
CDR3 DNA: TGCGCCAGCAGCGGGAGGACTAGCGGTATTTTAGGGTACGAGCAGTACTTC

V gene: TRBV27
clone size: -
D gene: -
J gene: TRBJ1-2
CDR3 protein: CASSPRDALGGYTF
CDR3 DNA: TGTGCCAGCAGTCCACGGGACGCTCTCGGGGGCTACACCTTC

V gene: TRBV7-6
clone size: -
D gene: -
J gene: TRBJ1-5
CDR3 protein: CASSLRGFPNQPQHF
CDR3 DNA: TGTGCCAGCAGCTTAAGGGGTTTTCCAAATCAGCCCCAGCATTTT

V gene: TRBV28
clone size: -
D gene: -
J gene: TRBJ2-3
CDR3 protein: CATLTISTDTQYF
CDR3 DNA: TGTGCCACTCTGACGATTAGCACAGATACGCAGTATTTT

V gene: TRBV5-1
clone size: -
D gene: -
J gene: TRBJ2-5
CDR3 protein: CASSRSPAGNQETQYF
CDR3 DNA: TGCGCCAGCAGCCGCAGCCCTGCGGGAAACCAAGAGACCCAGTACTTC

V gene: TRBV27
clone size: -
D gene: -
J gene: TRBJ1-1
CDR3 protein: CASSWSRAAEAFF
CDR3 DNA: TGTGCCAGCAGTTGGTCCAGGGCCGCTGAAGCTTTCTTT

V gene: TRBV29-1
clone size: -
D gene: TRBD2
J gene: TRBJ2-4
CDR3 protein: CSAGGTSGRAANIQYF
CDR3 DNA: TGCAGCGCTGGAGGGACTAGCGGGAGGGCCGCAAACATTCAGTACTTC

V gene: TRBV14
clone size: -
D gene: -
J gene: TRBJ1-6
CDR3 protein: CASSGDINSPLHF
CDR3 DNA: TGTGCCAGCAGCGGGGACATTAATTCACCCCTCCACTTT

V gene: TRBV18
clone size: -
D gene: -
J gene: TRBJ2-2
CDR3 protein: CASQAVQANTGELFF
CDR3 DNA: TGTGCCAGCCAGGCGGTACAGGCGAACACCGGGGAGCTGTTTTTT

V gene: TRBV11-2
clone size: -
D gene: -
J gene: TRBJ2-7
CDR3 protein: CASSLRAGYEQYF
CDR3 DNA: TGTGCCAGCAGCTTAAGGGCCGGCTACGAGCAGTACTTC

V gene: TRBV10-1
clone size: few
D gene: TRBD1
J gene: TRBJ2-7
CDR3 protein: CAGCPDRAAHEQYF
CDR3 DNA: TGCGCCGGCTGCCCCGACAGGGCGGCCCACGAGCAGTACTTC

V gene: TRBV7-9
clone size: -
D gene: -
J gene: TRBJ2-3
CDR3 protein: CASSLVGQKSTDTQYF
CDR3 DNA: TGTGCCAGCAGCTTAGTGGGACAAAAGAGCACAGATACGCAGTATTTT

V gene: TRBV30
clone size: few
D gene: -
J gene: TRBJ1-2
CDR3 protein: CAWSLQVDLGGYTF
CDR3 DNA: TGTGCCTGGAGTTTACAGGTGGACCTTGGGGGCTACACCTTC

V gene: TRBV19
clone size: few
D gene: -
J gene: TRBJ1-1
CDR3 protein: CASSKDRTEAFF
CDR3 DNA: TGTGCCAGTAGTAAGGATCGCACTGAGGCTTTCTTT

V gene: TRBV28
clone size: few
D gene: -
J gene: TRBJ1-5
CDR3 protein: CASSDGGYQPQHF
CDR3 DNA: TGTGCCAGCAGTGACGGGGGATATCAGCCCCAGCATTTT

V gene: TRBV6-1
clone size: -
D gene: -
J gene: TRBJ1-4
CDR3 protein: CASSEALGGVQEKLFF
CDR3 DNA: TGTGCCAGCAGTGAAGCGCTCGGAGGGGTCCAGGAAAAACTGTTTTTT

V gene: TRBV18
clone size: -
D gene: TRBD2
J gene: TRBJ2-3
CDR3 protein: CASSPPTSGTDTQYF
CDR3 DNA: TGTGCCAGCTCACCACCCACTAGCGGTACAGATACGCAGTATTTT

V gene: TRBV7-2
clone size: -
D gene: -
J gene: TRBJ2-6
CDR3 protein: CASSLGGFSGANVLTF
CDR3 DNA: TGTGCCAGCAGCTTAGGGGGATTCTCTGGGGCCAACGTCCTGACTTTC

V gene: TRBV6-5
clone size: -
D gene: -
J gene: TRBJ2-1
CDR3 protein: CASSQQGGNEQFF
CDR3 DNA: TGTGCCAGCAGTCAACAGGGGGGGAATGAGCAGTTCTTC

V gene: TRBV5-5
clone size: -
D gene: TRBD1
J gene: TRBJ2-1
CDR3 protein: CASSLVGRGRDEQFF
CDR3 DNA: TGTGCCAGCAGCTTGGTGGGTAGGGGGCGGGATGAGCAGTTCTTC

V gene: TRBV7-2
clone size: -
D gene: -
J gene: TRBJ2-7
CDR3 protein: CASSLARPGNYEQYF
CDR3 DNA: TGTGCCAGCAGCTTAGCGCGCCCGGGTAATTACGAGCAGTACTTC

V gene: TRBV11-2
clone size: -
D gene: -
J gene: TRBJ2-5
CDR3 protein: CASSLVSTSGEETQYF
CDR3 DNA: TGTGCCAGCAGCTTAGTTTCTACTAGTGGGGAAGAGACCCAGTACTTC

V gene: TRBV5-1
clone size: -
D gene: -
J gene: TRBJ2-7
CDR3 protein: CASSSTGLDEQYF
CDR3 DNA: TGCGCCAGCAGCTCGACAGGTCTGGATGAGCAGTACTTC

V gene: TRBV5-1
clone size: few
D gene: -
J gene: TRBJ1-4
CDR3 protein: CASSLGPGKEKLFF
CDR3 DNA: TGCGCCAGCAGCTTGGGGCCGGGGAAAGAAAAACTGTTTTTT

V gene: TRBV10-3
clone size: -
D gene: -
J gene: TRBJ2-7
CDR3 protein: CAISSQSDEQYF
CDR3 DNA: TGTGCCATCAGCAGTCAGTCGGACGAGCAGTACTTC

V gene: TRBV25-1
clone size: few
D gene: -
J gene: TRBJ2-7
CDR3 protein: CASSKGSEQYF
CDR3 DNA: TGTGCCAGCAGCAAGGGGAGCGAGCAGTACTTC

V gene: TRBV28
clone size: -
D gene: -
J gene: TRBJ2-7
CDR3 protein: CASSHAAGTMHEQYF
CDR3 DNA: TGTGCCAGCAGTCACGCAGCGGGCACCATGCACGAGCAGTACTTC

V gene: TRBV2
clone size: once
D gene: -
J gene: TRBJ2-1
CDR3 protein: CASSRDYNEQFF
CDR3 DNA: TGTGCCAGCAGCCGTGACTACAATGAGCAGTTCTTC

V gene: TRBV7-9
clone size: -
D gene: -
J gene: TRBJ1-1
CDR3 protein: CASSIGTYNTEAFF
CDR3 DNA: TGTGCCAGCAGCATAGGGACCTATAACACTGAAGCTTTCTTT

V gene: TRBV19
clone size: -
D gene: TRBD2
J gene: TRBJ2-1
CDR3 protein: CASSGGTNEQFF
CDR3 DNA: TGTGCCAGCTCGGGGGGTACCAATGAGCAGTTCTTC

V gene: TRBV9
clone size: once
D gene: -
J gene: TRBJ1-5
CDR3 protein: CASSAEGGQSQHF
CDR3 DNA: TGTGCCAGCAGCGCCGAGGGAGGACAGTCCCAGCATTTT